The 2 T cell receptor beta chains below all came from one sample that was sequenced in a study of identical twins. TCRdb re-called the 5' RACE reads with MiXCR, one entry per CDR3 protein. This sample has 690,000 or so distinct CDR3 sequences; roughly 8% occur once, and the top ten carry around 0.95%. This same sample was also part of a study on yellow fever vaccine responses in identical twins.

Sample: PBMCs. These receptors originate from a woman aged 18-29 years in good health.

This clonotype was counted many times. The gene calls are TRBV10-3 and TRBJ2-3, with D unresolved. The CDR3 runs 15 residues. CDR1 ENHRY and CDR2 SYGVKD come from the germline V gene. V was clipped by 2 bases and J by 1 base, with 10 bases between them. The CDR3: CAISEGAAGTDTQYF. The CDR3 nucleotides read TGTGCCATCAGTGAGGGCGCGGCAGGCACAGATACGCAGTATTTT.

This clonotype was counted many times. The chain combines TRBV5-1 with TRBJ2-2, with 12 positions matching TRBD1. Unmatched junction bases numbered 14, after V lost 4 bases and J lost 7 bases. Germline CDR1 and CDR2: SGHRS and YFSETQ. The CDR3 has 18 residues. For the CDR3, the DNA is TGCGCCAGCAGCCAAGCTCCACCGGGACAGGGGGCCGACGGGGAGCTGTTTTTT. It is translated as CASSQAPPGQGADGELFF.